The entry below gives a single T cell receptor beta chain sequence along with its context. The data belong to a study of cytomegalovirus exposure and HLA in healthy donors. Study overall: A previous analysis identified 95 million to 130 million unique TCR beta sequences derived from roughly 180 million T cells.

Amplification used 60 Vbeta primers and 13 Jbeta primers. Sequencing was performed with immunoSEQ multiplex PCR; in TCRdb, only in-frame clones are kept and a portion is missing. The table has around 200,000 clones, roughly 84% seen once. The CDR3 length is 12 residues. The V end was cut by 3 bases, the J end by 3 bases, with 7 bases between. CDR1 is SQVTM, CDR2 ANQGSEA, per germline. The sequencing sample was made of PBMCs. The chain carries TRBV29-1 and TRBJ2-3; TRBD2 might be the D (5 bases). The TCR comes from a woman aged 50 to 65 in good health and CMV-seropositive. CDR3: CSVDLATDTQYF. Here the CDR3 DNA reads TGCAGCGTTGATTTAGCGACAGATACGCAGTATTTT.